This TCR beta chain derives from a study of technical replicates of blood from a handful of donors. The repertoire was sequenced with immunoSEQ multiplex PCR; TCRdb's copy has only in-frame clones and lacks some. In the table there are approximately 79,000 clones, approximately 97% of which are singletons. V was shortened by 1 base and J by 5 bases, with 5 bases between the two germline ends. The CDR3 runs to 12 residues. CDR1 and CDR2 (germline): GTSNPN, SVGIG (reference sequence). The specimen was T cells isolated from PBMCs. The chain carries TRBV30 and TRBJ1-4; unclear D gene. The sequence derives from a human donor in good health. CDR3 residues: CAWSAGNEKLFF. As DNA, the CDR3 is TGTGCCTGGAGTGCCGGGAATGAAAAACTGTTTTTT.